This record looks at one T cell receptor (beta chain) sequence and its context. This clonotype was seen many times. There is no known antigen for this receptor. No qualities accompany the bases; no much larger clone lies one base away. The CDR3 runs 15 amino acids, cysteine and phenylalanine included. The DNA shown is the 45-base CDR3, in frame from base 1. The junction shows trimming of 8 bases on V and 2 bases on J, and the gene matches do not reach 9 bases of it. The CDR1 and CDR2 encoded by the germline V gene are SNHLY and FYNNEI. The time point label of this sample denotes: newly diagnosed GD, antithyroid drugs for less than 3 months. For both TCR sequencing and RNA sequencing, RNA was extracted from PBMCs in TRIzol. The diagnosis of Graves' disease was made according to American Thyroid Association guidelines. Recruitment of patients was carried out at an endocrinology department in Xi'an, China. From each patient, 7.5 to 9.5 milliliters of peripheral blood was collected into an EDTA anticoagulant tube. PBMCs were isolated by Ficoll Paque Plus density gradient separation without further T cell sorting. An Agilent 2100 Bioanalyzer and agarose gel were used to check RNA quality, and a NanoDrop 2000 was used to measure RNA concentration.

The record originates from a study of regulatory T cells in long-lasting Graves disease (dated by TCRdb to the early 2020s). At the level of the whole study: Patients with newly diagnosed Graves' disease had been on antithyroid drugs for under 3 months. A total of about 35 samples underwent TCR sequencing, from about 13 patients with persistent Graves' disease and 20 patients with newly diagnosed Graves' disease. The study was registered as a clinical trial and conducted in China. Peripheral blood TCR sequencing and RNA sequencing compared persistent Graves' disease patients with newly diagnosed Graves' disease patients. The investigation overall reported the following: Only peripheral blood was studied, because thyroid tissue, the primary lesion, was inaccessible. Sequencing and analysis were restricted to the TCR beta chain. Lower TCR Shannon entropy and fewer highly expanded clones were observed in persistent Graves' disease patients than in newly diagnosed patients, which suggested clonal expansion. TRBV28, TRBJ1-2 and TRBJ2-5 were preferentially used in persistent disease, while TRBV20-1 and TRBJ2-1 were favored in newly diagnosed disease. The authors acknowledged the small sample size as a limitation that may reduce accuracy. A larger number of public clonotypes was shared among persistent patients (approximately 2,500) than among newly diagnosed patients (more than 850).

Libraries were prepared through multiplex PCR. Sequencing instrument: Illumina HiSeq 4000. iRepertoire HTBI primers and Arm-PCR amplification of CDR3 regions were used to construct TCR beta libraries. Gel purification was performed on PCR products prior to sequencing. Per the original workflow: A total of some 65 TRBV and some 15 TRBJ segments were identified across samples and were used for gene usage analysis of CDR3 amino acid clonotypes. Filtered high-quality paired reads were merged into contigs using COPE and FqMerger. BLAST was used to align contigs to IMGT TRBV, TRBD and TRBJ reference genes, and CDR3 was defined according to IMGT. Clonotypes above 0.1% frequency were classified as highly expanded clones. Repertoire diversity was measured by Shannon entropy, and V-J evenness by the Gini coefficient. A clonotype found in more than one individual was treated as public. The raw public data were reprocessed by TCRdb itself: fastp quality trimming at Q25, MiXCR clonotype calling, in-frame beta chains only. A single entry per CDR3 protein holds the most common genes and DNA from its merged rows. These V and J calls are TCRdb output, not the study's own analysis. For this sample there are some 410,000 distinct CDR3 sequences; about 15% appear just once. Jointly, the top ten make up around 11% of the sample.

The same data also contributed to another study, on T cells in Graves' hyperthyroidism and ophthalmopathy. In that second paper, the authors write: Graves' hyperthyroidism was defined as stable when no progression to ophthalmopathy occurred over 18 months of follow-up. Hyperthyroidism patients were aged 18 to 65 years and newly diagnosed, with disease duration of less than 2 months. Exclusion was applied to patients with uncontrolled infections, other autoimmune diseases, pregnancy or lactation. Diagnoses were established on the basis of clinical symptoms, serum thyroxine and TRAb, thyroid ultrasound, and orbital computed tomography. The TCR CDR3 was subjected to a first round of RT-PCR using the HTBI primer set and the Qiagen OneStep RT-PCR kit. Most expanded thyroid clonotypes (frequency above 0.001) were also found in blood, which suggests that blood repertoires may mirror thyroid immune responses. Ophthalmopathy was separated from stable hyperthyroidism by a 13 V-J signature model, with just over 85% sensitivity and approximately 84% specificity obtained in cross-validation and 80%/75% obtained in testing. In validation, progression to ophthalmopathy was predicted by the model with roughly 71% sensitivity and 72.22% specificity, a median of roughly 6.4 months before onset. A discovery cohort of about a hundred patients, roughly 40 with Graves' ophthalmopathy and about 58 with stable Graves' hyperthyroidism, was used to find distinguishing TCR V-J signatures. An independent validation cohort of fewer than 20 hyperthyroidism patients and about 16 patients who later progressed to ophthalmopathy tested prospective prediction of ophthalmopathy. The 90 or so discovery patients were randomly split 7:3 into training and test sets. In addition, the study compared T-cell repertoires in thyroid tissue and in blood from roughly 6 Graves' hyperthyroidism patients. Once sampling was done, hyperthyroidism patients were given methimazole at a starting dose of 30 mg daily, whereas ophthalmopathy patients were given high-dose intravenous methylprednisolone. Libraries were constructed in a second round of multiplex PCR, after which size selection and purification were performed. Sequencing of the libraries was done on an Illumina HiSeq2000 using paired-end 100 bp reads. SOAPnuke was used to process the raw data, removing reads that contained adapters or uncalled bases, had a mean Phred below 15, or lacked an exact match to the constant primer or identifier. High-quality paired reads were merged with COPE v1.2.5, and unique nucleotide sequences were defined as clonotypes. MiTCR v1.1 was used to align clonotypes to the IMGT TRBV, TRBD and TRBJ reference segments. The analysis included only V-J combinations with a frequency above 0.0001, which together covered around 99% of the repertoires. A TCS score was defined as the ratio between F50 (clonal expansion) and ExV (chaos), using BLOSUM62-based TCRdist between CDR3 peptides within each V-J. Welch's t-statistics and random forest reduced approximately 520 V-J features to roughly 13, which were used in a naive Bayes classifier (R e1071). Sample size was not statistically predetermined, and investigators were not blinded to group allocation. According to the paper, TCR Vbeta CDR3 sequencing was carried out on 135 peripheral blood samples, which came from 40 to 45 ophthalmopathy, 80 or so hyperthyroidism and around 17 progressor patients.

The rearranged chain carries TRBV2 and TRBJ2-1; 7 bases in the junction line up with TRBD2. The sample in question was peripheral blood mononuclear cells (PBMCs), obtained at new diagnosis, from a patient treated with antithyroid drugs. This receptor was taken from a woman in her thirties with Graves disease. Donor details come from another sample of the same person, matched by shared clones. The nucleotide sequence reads TGTGCCAGCGATGAAGGGCTAGCGGCCTACAATGAGCAGTTCTTC. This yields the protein CASDEGLAAYNEQFF.